These T cell receptor beta chains were read from a single sample in a study of cytomegalovirus exposure and HLA in healthy donors. Using immunoSEQ multiplex PCR, the repertoire was profiled, and TCRdb retains in-frame clones only, with some absent. The sample shows 150,000 to 200,000 clones, roughly four fifths of them seen only once. Specimen: PBMCs. These receptors all stem from a young woman in good health and CMV-seropositive. CDR3s include the opening cysteine and the closing phenylalanine or tryptophan. A D gene is named only where the DNA matches it firmly. Only some rows state a clone size, as once, few, many or a class for expanded clones.

d_call	v_call	j_call	clone_size	cdr3_nt	cdr3_aa
TRBD2	TRBV6-1	TRBJ2-3	NA	TGTGCCAGCAGTGGGACTAGCGGGGGCTCAGATACGCAGTATTTT	CASSGTSGGSDTQYF
TRBD2	TRBV29-1	TRBJ2-1	NA	TGCAGCGTTGCGAATCGACTGGGAGGGAATGAGCAGTTCTTC	CSVANRLGGNEQFF
NA	TRBV4-2	TRBJ2-5	once	TGTGCCAGCAGCCAAACTAGAACACCAGGGACCCAGTACTTC	CASSQTRTPGTQYF
TRBD2	TRBV5-1	TRBJ2-1	few	TGCGCCAGCAGCAGGACTAGCGGGGGGGTAACCTACAATGAGCAGTTCTTC	CASSRTSGGVTYNEQFF
TRBD2	TRBV5-1	TRBJ2-5	NA	TGCGCCAGCAGCCCGAGGGTAGCGGGGGCGCACGAGACCCAGTACTTC	CASSPRVAGAHETQYF
NA	TRBV28	TRBJ2-1	NA	TGTGCCAGCGAGGGAGCGGGCAATGAGCAGTTCTTC	CASEGAGNEQFF
NA	TRBV10-3	TRBJ1-2	NA	TGTGCCATCAGTGAAGGGGCCAGCTATGGCTACACCTTC	CAISEGASYGYTF
NA	TRBV11-2	TRBJ2-2	NA	TGTGCCAGCAGCTTAATTAGCCGCACCGGGGAGCTGTTTTTT	CASSLISRTGELFF
NA	TRBV19	TRBJ1-5	NA	TGTGCCAGTAGTGTCCGGGAGATAAATCAGCCCCAGCATTTT	CASSVREINQPQHF
TRBD2	TRBV19	TRBJ2-1	NA	TGTGCCAGTAGTAGGGGACTAGCGGGGGGCGGTGAGCAGTTCTTC	CASSRGLAGGGEQFF
NA	TRBV5-4	TRBJ1-2	NA	TGTGCCAGCAGCTTGGCGCGAGACAGCTTCGTCTATGGCTACACCTTC	CASSLARDSFVYGYTF
NA	TRBV15	TRBJ2-7	NA	TGTGCCACCAGCAGAGGAGGGTTTGGAAACTACGAGCAGTACTTC	CATSRGGFGNYEQYF
NA	TRBV5-1	TRBJ2-5	NA	TGCGCCAGCAGCGCAGGGTACTCTCGGGAGACCCAGTACTTC	CASSAGYSRETQYF
TRBD1	TRBV27	TRBJ2-7	NA	TGTGCCAGCGGGCCGGGACAGGGCATCTACGAGCAGCACTTC	CASGPGQGIYEQHF
TRBD1	TRBV6-1	TRBJ2-6	once	TGTGCCAGCAGTGAAGGACAGGGCAGGGGAACCAACGTCCTGACTTTC	CASSEGQGRGTNVLTF
NA	TRBV19	TRBJ2-3	NA	TGTGCCAGTAGTCCAACCAGGGGGGCTAGCACAGATACGCAGTATTTT	CASSPTRGASTDTQYF
TRBD2	TRBV27	TRBJ2-5	few	TGTGCCAGCGGTCAGCGGGGGGGATTGGAGACCCAGTACTTC	CASGQRGGLETQYF
TRBD1	TRBV27	TRBJ2-7	NA	TGTGCCAGCAGTTTAATGACAGGGGTAAGCTACGAGCAGTACTTC	CASSLMTGVSYEQYF
NA	TRBV9	TRBJ1-2	NA	TGTGCCAGCAGCTCACACCTCAGGCTTCCCCAACCCTTTTATGGCTACACCTTC	CASSSHLRLPQPFYGYTF
NA	TRBV2	TRBJ2-7	NA	TGTGCCCAGGGCGGAGGGGCCTCCTACGAGCAGTACTTC	CAQGGGASYEQYF
NA	TRBV11-3	TRBJ2-6	NA	TGTGCCAGCAGCCCCCGTGAGGTCTCTGGGGCCAACGTCCTGACTTTC	CASSPREVSGANVLTF
NA	TRBV19	TRBJ2-2	NA	TGTGCCAGTAGTCTTACTCTAGCGTCCGGGGAGCTGTTTTTT	CASSLTLASGELFF
NA	TRBV5-1	TRBJ1-5	NA	TGCGCCAGCAGCTTGGACGGGGTTCCCAATCAGCCCCAGCATTTT	CASSLDGVPNQPQHF
TRBD1	TRBV7-3	TRBJ1-5	NA	TGTGCCAGCAGCCCCCTGGGACAGGGCGAGGAGGGGAATCAGCCCCAGCATTTT	CASSPLGQGEEGNQPQHF